This TCR beta chain was retrieved from a study of OX40 agonist ivuxolimab in advanced cancers. Overall study context: While on treatment, patients had intravenous ivuxolimab at 0.01 to 10 mg/kg every 2 weeks.

The CDR3 sequence is 12 residues long. V shed 5 bases and J shed 5 bases, with 12 bases lying between them. Germline values: CDR1 GTSNPN, CDR2 SVGIG (reference sequence). Method: immunoSEQ multiplex PCR; TCRdb's copy keeps in-frame clones and lacks some. The repertoire holds some 50,000 clones, with over 75% as singletons. This sample comprised CD4+ or CD8+ T cells sorted from blood, obtained in a trial of the OX40 agonist ivuxolimab. This receptor was taken from an adult with an advanced solid tumor such as melanoma, head and neck, liver or kidney cancer. V and J are TRBV30 and TRBJ1-2; no clear D. CDR3 residues: CAWSTKWYGYTF. The CDR3, as DNA: TGTGCCTGGTCAACCAAGTGGTATGGCTACACCTTC.